This paragraph covers one TCR beta chain sequence. The J segment lost 7 bases and the V segment lost 2 bases, leaving 18 bases of the junction unmatched. The germline V gene has CDR1 LGHNA and CDR2 YNFKEQ. CDR3 length: 19 residues. This record comes from a study of blood T cells in healthy people across ages. Study overall: The template switching approach captured approximately one barcoded beta molecule for every two T cells.

Peripheral blood from each donor was collected in a volume of roughly 9.2 milliliters. With a J-beta primer mix and a sample-barcoded 5' primer, a second PCR ran roughly 7 to 11 cycles. Each cDNA molecule, via a template-switch adaptor with 12 random nucleotides, was tagged. No fewer than 2.5 million CDR3-containing paired-end reads came from each sample. TCRdb passed the 5' RACE reads through MiXCR, listing each CDR3 protein once. This table holds roughly 1,500,000 distinct CDR3 sequences, 35% to 45% found once. Sequences were obtained from blood. This receptor was identified in a woman younger than 30 in good health. The chain combines TRBV4-2 with TRBJ2-2; 8 bases align to TRBD1. CDR3 sequence: CASSQFRGRTLSSDGELFF. The CDR3 DNA follows: TGTGCCAGCAGCCAATTCAGGGGGCGCACACTATCTAGCGACGGGGAGCTGTTTTTT.